This T cell receptor beta chain emerged from a study of T cell responses to AZD1222 COVID-19 vaccine. Study background: Combined were second doses at about 4 or about 12 weeks.

Remarks on this clone: Its antigen remains unidentified.

Study-wide results and limits: Vaccine-related CD4 TCRs covered spike, predominating at 160-218 and 743-854. Clonal diversity may have been underestimated in mostly white British donors. Spike-specific TCR breadth rose after two AZD1222 doses, and depth rose as well.

Germline V gives CDR1 MNHEY, CDR2 SMNVEV (reference sequence). V gave up 0 bases and J gave up 0 bases, with 4 bases separating them. The CDR3 contains 14 residues. Profiling relied on immunoSEQ multiplex PCR, and the TCRdb table lists in-frame clones only, not all of them. This table has 140,000 to 150,000 clones, around 88% appearing once. This TCR was recovered from an adult in good health. Sequencing was performed on peripheral blood, taken on day 0 of AZD1222 vaccination. This rearrangement joins TRBV27 to TRBJ2-3, with no clear D. Here the CDR3 DNA reads TGTGCCAGCAGTTTATCGGCTAGCACAGATACGCAGTATTTT. Encoded protein: CASSLSASTDTQYF.